The T cell receptor beta chain under discussion was sequenced for a study of blood T cell repertoires in COVID-19. Study context: Samples came from the United States, Italy and Spain, spanning acute and convalescent COVID-19. Sources were T cells, B-cell-depleted T cells, or PBMCs; the material itself was cDNA or gDNA.

Original analysis: Amplified reference gene primers provided the basis for estimating nucleated cell counts. Some clones are missing from TCRdb's copy, which holds only in-frame ones; the method was immunoSEQ multiplex PCR. The DNA gave D and trimming, while V, J and clone size come from that table. This table holds tens of thousands of clones, approximately 70% found once. The clonotype was recovered from a man older than 75 with acute or convalescent COVID-19. Sequencing used peripheral blood.

CDR3 DNA sequence: TGTGCCAGCAGTTTAGAAAGCGGGATCCGGGAGACCCAGTACTTC. Amino acids: CASSLESGIRETQYF. The genes are TRBV28 and TRBJ2-5, with 7 bases matching TRBD2. This CDR3 comprises 15 residues. V dropped 2 bases and J dropped 5; count of bases not matched to a gene: 8. Germline CDR1 and CDR2: MDHEN and SYDVKM.